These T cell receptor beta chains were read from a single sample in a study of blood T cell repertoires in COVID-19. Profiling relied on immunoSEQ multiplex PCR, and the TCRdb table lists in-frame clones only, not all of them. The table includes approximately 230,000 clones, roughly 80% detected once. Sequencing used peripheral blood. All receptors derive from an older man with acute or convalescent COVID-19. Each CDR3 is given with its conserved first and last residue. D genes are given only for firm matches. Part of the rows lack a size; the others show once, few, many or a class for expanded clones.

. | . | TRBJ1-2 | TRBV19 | TGTGCCAGTAGTTTCAATCAGGGATATGGCTACACCTTC | CASSFNQGYGYTF
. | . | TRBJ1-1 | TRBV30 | TGTGCCTGGAGTGCAGGGCCGAACACTGAAGCTTTCTTT | CAWSAGPNTEAFF
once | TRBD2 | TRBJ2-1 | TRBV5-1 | TGCGCCAGCAGCCCCGGGACTAGCGCCCCGCGGAAAAAGTTCTTC | CASSPGTSAPRKKFF
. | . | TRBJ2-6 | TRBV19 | TGTGCCAGTAGCTCCCTATCTGGGGCCAACGTCCTGACTTTC | CASSSLSGANVLTF
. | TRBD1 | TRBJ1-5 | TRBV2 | TGTGCCAGCAGTGAACAGGGGGTCCGGCAGCCCCAGCATTTT | CASSEQGVRQPQHF
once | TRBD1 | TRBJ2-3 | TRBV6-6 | TGTGCCAGCAGCGTGGACAGGACAGATACGCAGTATTTT | CASSVDRTDTQYF
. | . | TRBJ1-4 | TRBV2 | TGTGCCAGCAGCTCAAAGGGGCTTGGTAATGAAAAACTGTTTTTT | CASSSKGLGNEKLFF
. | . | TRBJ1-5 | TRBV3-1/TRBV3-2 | TGTGCCAGTGGGCAGAGCAATCAGCCCCAGCATTTT | CASGQSNQPQHF
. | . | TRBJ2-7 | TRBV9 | TGTGCCAGCAGCGTCTCTAGCGAATCCTACGAGCAGTACTTC | CASSVSSESYEQYF
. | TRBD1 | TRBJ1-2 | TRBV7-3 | TGTGCCAGCAGCTTAACGTCGGGACAGCGTTCCCCCTCGGGCTACACCTTC | CASSLTSGQRSPSGYTF
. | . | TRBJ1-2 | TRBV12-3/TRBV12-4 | TGTGCCAGCAGCCCGGGAGGGCGAGGCTACACCTTC | CASSPGGRGYTF
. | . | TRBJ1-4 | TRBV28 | TGTGCCAGCAACCATCGGGGGAAACTGTTTTTT | CASNHRGKLFF
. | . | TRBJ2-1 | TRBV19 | TGTGCCAGTAGCGGGTTAACTTACAATGAGCAGTTCTTC | CASSGLTYNEQFF
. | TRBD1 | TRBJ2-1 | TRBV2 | TGTGCCAGCAGTTCTATCTGGACAGGTTTGGTTGGGAATGAGCAGTTCTTC | CASSSIWTGLVGNEQFF
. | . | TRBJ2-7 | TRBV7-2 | TGTGCCAGCAGCTTAGACTTGTACGAGCAGTACTTC | CASSLDLYEQYF
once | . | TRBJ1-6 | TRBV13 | TGTGCCAGCAGCCCACTTGGGGGGTCCCTTTTGTTT | CASSPLGGSLLF
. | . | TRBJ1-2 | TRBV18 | TGTGCCAGCTCACCAGACCAGGGGAATGGCTACACCTTC | CASSPDQGNGYTF
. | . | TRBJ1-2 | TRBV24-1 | TGTGCCACCGCCCGGGACAAAACCCCGTATTATGGCTACACCTTC | CATARDKTPYYGYTF
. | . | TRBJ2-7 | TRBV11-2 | TGTGCCATCCGAACAGGGCCCTACTCCTACGAGCAGTACTTC | CAIRTGPYSYEQYF
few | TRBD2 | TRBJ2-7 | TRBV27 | TGTGCCAGCAGTGTACTAGCGGGAGGCAAAATGGAGCAGTACTTC | CASSVLAGGKMEQYF
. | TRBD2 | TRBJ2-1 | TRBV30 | TGTGCCTGGGACCCGGGACTAGCGGGAGGCCTATCCTACAATGAGCAGTTCTTC | CAWDPGLAGGLSYNEQFF
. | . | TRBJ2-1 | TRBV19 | TGTGCCAGTAGTATATTTGGGGACACAGTTAGCTCCTACAATGAGCAGTTCTTC | CASSIFGDTVSSYNEQFF
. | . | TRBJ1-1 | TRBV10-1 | TGCGCCAGCAGTGAGTCGGGCAAGCCGAACACTGAAGCTTTCTTT | CASSESGKPNTEAFF
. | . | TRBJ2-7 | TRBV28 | TGTGCCAGCAGTTCGTACAGGTCCGAGCAGTACTTC | CASSSYRSEQYF
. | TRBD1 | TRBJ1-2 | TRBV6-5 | TGTGCCAGCAGTTACTCGGTGGGACAGGGTTACTATGGCTACACCTTC | CASSYSVGQGYYGYTF
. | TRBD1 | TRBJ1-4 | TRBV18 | TGTGCCAGCTCCCGGGACAGGGGATTTAATGAAAAACTGTTTTTT | CASSRDRGFNEKLFF
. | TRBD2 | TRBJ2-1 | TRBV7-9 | TGTGCCAGCAGCTTAGAGTATAGCGGGAGTATCGGTGAGCAGTTCTTC | CASSLEYSGSIGEQFF
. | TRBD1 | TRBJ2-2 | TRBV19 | TGTGCCAGCGACAGGGGGGTACGGACCGGGGAGCTGTTTTTT | CASDRGVRTGELFF
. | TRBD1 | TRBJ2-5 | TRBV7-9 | TGTGCCAGCAGCTTAGTATCGGGACAGGTGTACTTC | CASSLVSGQVYF
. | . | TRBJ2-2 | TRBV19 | TGTGCCAGTAGTCGCAGGGAATTTAGAACCGGGGAGCTGTTTTTT | CASSRREFRTGELFF
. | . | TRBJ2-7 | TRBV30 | TGTGCCTGGAGTGTAACGGGGGTTGGGGAGCAGTACTTC | CAWSVTGVGEQYF
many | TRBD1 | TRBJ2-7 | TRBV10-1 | TGCGCCAGCTCCCGGACAGGTAGCTACGAGCAGTACTTC | CASSRTGSYEQYF
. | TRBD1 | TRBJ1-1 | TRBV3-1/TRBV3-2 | TGTGCCAGCAGCCAAGGGACCACAGGGGGCACTGAAGCTTTCTTT | CASSQGTTGGTEAFF
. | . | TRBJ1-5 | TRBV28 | TGTGCCAGCACCGTAGCAGCGCAGCCCCAGCATTTT | CASTVAAQPQHF
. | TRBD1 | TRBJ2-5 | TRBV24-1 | TGTGCCACCAGTGGCGGGACAGGGACCCAAGAGACCCAGTACTTC | CATSGGTGTQETQYF
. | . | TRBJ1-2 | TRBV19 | TGTGCCAGTAGTCGTGTGTTGGGGGCGGAAGGCTACACCTTC | CASSRVLGAEGYTF
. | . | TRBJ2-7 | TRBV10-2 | TGCGCCAGCAGGGACTACTACGAGCAGTACTTC | CASRDYYEQYF
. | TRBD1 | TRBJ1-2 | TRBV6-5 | TGTGCCAGCATCGAGACAGGGGGCGATGGCTACACCTTC | CASIETGGDGYTF
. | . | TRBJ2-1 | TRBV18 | TGTGCCAGCTCACCGAGTAGGACGGGGTACAATGAGCAGTTCTTC | CASSPSRTGYNEQFF
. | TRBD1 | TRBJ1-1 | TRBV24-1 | TGTGCCACCAGTGACACGCGGACAGGGGGGAACACTGAAGCTTTCTTT | CATSDTRTGGNTEAFF
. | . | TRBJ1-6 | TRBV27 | TGTGCCAGCAGTTTAGGTCTGAGTTCACCCCTCCACTTT | CASSLGLSSPLHF
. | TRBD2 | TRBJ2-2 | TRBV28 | TGTGCCAGCATCCCTAGACTAGCGGGGGGCACGAACACCGGGGAGCTGTTTTTT | CASIPRLAGGTNTGELFF
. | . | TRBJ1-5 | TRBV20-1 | TGCAGTGCTAGTGGCCAGGGAAGGACCCAGCATTTT | CSASGQGRTQHF
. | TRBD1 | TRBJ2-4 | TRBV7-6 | TGTGCCAGCAGCTTAGCGGGGACAGGGAACATTCAGTACTTC | CASSLAGTGNIQYF
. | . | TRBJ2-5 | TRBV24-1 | TGTGCCACCAGTGATTCCCGGGGGGCCGGGGAGACCCAGTACTTC | CATSDSRGAGETQYF
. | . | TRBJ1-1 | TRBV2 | TGTGCCAGTCGGGAGGGGTGGAACACTGAAGCTTTCTTT | CASREGWNTEAFF
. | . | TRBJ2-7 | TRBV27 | TGTGCCAGCAGTCCTAACAGGATAACCTACGAGCAGTACTTC | CASSPNRITYEQYF
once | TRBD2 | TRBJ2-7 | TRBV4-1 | TGCGCCAGCAGCCAAGTTGGATCGACTAGCGGGGGCCGCCACTCCTACGAGCAGTACTTC | CASSQVGSTSGGRHSYEQYF
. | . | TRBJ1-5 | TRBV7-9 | TGTGCCAGCAGCTTAGGGGCAGAGTATAGCAATCAGCCCCAGCATTTT | CASSLGAEYSNQPQHF
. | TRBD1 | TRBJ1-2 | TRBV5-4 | TGTGCCAGCAGCTTGGCCTGGGACAGGGGTGGCTACACCTTC | CASSLAWDRGGYTF